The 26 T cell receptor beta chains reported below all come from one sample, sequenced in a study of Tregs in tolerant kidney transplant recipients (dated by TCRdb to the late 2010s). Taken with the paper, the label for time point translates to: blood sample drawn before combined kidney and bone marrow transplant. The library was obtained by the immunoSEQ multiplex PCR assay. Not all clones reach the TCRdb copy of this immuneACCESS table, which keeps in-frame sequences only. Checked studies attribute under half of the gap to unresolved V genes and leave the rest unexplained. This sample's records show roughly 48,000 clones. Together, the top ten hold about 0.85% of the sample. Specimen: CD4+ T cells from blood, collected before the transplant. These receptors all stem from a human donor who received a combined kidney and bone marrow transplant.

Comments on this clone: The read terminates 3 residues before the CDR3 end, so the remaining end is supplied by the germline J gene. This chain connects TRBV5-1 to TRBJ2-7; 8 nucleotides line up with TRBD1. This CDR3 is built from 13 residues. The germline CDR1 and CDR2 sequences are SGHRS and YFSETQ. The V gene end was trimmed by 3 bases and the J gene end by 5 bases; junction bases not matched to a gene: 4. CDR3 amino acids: CASSSGQGHEQYF. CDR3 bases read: TGCGCCAGCAGCTCAGGACAGGGCCACGAG.

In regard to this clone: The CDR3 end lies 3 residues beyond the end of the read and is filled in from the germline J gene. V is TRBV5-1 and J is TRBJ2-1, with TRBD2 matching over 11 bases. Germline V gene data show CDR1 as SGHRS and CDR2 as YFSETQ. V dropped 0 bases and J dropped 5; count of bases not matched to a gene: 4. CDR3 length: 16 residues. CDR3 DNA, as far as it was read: TGCGCCAGCAGCTTGGGGGGACTAGCGGATAACAATGAG. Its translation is CASSLGGLADNNE. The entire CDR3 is CASSLGGLADNNEQFF. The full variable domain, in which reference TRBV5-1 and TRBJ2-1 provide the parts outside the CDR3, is KAGVTQTPRYLIKTRGQQVTLSCSPISGHRSVSWYQQTPGQGLQFLFEYFSETQRNKGNFPGRFSGRQFSNSRSEMNVSTLELGDSALYLCASSLGGLADNNEQFFGPGTRLTVL.

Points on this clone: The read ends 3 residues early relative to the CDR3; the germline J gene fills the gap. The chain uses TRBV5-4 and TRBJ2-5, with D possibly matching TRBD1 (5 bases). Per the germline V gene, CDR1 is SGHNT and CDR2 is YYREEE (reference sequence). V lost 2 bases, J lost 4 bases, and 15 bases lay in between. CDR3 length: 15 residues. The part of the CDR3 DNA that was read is TGTGCCAGCAGCTTCTCCGCGCAGGGTGGAGAGACC. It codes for CASSFSAQGGET. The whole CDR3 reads CASSFSAQGGETQYF.

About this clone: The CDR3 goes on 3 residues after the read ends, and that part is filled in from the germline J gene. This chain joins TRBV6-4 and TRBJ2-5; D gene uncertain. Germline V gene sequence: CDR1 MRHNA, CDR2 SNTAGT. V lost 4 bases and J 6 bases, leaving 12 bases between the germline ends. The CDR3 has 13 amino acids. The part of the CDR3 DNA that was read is TGTGCCAGCAGTGTAGAAGAAGGGCAGACC. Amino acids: CASSVEEGQT. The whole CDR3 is CASSVEEGQTQYF.

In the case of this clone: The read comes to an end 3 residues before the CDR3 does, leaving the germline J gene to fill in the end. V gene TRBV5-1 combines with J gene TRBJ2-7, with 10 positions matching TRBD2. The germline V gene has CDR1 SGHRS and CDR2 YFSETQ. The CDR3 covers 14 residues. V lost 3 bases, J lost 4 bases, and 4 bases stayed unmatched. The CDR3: CASSSNSGGYEQYF. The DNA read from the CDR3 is TGCGCCAGCAGCTCCAATAGCGGGGGGTACGAG.

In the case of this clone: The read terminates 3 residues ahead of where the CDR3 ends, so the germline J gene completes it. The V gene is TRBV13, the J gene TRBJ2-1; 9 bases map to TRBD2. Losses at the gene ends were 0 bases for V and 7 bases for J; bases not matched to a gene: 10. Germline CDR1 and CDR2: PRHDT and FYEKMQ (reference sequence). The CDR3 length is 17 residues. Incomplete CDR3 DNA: TGTGCCAGCAGCTTAGGAGGTCTAAGCGGGAGGTTAAATGAG. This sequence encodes CASSLGGLSGRLNE. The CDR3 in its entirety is CASSLGGLSGRLNEQFF.

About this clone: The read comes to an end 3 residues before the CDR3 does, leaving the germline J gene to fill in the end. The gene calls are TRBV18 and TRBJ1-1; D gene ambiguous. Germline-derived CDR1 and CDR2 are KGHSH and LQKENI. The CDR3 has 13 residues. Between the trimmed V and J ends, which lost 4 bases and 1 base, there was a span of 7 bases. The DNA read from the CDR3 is TGTGCCAGCTCACAGGCGGGGAACACTGAA. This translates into CASSQAGNTE. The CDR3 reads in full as CASSQAGNTEAFF.

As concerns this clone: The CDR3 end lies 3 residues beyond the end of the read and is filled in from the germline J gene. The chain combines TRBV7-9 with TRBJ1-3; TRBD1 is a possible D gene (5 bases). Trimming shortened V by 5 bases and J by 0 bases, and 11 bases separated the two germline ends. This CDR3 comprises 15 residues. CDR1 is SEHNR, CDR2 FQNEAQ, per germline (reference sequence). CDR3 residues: CASSALTGSGNTIYF. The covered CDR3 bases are TGTGCCAGCAGCGCACTCACAGGCTCTGGAAACACC.

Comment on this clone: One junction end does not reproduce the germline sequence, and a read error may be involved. The covered CDR3 bases are TGCGCCAGCAGCCAGTCTAGCGGGAGTATGACCTACGAG. This gives the protein CASSQSSGSMTYE. In full, the CDR3 is CASSQSSGSMTYEQYF. The genes are TRBV4-2 and TRBJ2-7; the match to TRBD2 covers 10 bases. The CDR3 end is not reached by the read, which stops 3 residues before it; the germline J gene fills it in. Germline CDR1 reads LGHNA; CDR2 reads YNFKEQ. This CDR3 has 16 amino acids.

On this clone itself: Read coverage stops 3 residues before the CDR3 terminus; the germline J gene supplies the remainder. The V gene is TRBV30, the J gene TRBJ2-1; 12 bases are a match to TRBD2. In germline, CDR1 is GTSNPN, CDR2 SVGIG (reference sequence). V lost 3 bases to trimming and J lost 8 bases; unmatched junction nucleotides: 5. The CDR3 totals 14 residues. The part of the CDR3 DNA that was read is TGTGCCTGGAGGGGCCTAGCGGGAGGGTATGAG. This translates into CAWRGLAGGYE. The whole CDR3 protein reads CAWRGLAGGYEQFF. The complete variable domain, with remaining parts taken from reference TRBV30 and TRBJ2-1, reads SQTIHQWPATLVQPVGSPLSLECTVEGTSNPNLYWYRQAAGRGLQLLFYSVGIGQISSEVPQNLSASRPQDRQFILSSKKLLLSDSGFYLCAWRGLAGGYEQFFGPGTRLTVL.

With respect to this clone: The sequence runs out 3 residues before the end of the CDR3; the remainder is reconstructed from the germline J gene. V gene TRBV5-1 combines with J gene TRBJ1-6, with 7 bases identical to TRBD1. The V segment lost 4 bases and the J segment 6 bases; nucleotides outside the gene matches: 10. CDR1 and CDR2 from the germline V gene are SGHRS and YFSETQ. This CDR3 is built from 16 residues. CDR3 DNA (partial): TGCGCCAGCAGCCAAGAAAAACAGGGGCGTAATTCACCC. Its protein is CASSQEKQGRNSP. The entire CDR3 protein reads CASSQEKQGRNSPLHF.

Partial CDR3 DNA: TGTGCCAGCAGTGCCGGGGTCGGGTCGGGGAATGAG. This codes for CASSAGVGSGNE. The full CDR3 protein reads CASSAGVGSGNEQFF. The genes are TRBV6-1 and TRBJ2-1; TRBD2 is a possible D gene (5 bases). The read terminates 3 residues ahead of where the CDR3 ends, so the germline J gene completes it. The CDR3 is 15 residues long. Trimming shortened V by 4 bases and J by 7 bases, and 17 bases separated the two germline ends. Germline CDR1 and CDR2: MNHNS and SASEGT.

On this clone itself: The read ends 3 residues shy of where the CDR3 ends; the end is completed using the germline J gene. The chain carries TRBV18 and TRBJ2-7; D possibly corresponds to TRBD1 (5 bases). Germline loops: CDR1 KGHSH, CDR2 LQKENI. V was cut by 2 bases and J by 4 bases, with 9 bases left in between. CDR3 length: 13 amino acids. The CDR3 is CASSPNQGYEQYF. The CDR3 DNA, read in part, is TGTGCCAGCTCACCAAATCAGGGATACGAG. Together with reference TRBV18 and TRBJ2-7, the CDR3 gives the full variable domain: NAGVMQNPRHLVRRRGQEARLRCSPMKGHSHVYWYRQLPEEGLKFMVYLQKENIIDESGMPKERFSAEFPKEGPSILRIQQVVRGDSAAYFCASSPNQGYEQYFGPGTRLTVT.

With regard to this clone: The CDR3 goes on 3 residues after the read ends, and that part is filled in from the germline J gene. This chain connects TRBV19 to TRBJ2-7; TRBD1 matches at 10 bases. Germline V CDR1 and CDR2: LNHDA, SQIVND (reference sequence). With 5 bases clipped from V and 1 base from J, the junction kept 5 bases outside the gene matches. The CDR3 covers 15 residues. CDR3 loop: CASSPGTGASYEQYF. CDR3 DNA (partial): TGTGCCAGTAGTCCCGGGACAGGGGCGTCCTACGAG.

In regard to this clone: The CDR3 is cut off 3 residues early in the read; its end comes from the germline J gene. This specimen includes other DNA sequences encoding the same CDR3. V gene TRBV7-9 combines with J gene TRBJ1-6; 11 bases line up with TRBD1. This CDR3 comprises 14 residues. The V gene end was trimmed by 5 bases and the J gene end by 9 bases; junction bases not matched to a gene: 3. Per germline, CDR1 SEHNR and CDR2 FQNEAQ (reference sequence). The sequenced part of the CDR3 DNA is TGTGCCAGCAGCGCGGGACAGGGGGGTTCACCC. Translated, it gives CASSAGQGGSP. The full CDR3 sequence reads CASSAGQGGSPLHF.

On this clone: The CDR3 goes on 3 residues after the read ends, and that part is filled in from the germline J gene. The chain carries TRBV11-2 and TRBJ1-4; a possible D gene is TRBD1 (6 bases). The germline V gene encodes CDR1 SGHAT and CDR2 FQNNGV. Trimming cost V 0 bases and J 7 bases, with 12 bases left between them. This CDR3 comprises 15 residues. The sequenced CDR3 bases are TGTGCCAGCAGCTTAGATGGGGGCAGGAGTGAAAAA. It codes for CASSLDGGRSEK. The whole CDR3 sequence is CASSLDGGRSEKLFF.

The covered CDR3 bases are TGTGCCAGCAGTGTAGGCGGGAATTCACCC. Translation gives CASSVGGNSP. From start to end, the CDR3 is CASSVGGNSPLHF. V gene TRBV2 combines with J gene TRBJ1-6; D gene ambiguous. The sequenced fragment ends 3 residues before the CDR3 boundary, so the rest is inferred from the germline J gene. The length of the CDR3 is 13 residues. Germline CDR1 reads SNHLY; CDR2 reads FYNNEI. V was clipped by 4 bases and J by 7 bases, with 8 bases between them.

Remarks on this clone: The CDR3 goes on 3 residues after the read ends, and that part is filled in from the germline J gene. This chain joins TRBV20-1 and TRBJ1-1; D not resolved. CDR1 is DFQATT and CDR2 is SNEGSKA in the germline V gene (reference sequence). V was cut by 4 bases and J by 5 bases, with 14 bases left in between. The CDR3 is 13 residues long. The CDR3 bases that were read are TGCAGTGCTACAAACAGTGGCAGGACTGAA. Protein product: CSATNSGRTE. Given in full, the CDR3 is CSATNSGRTEAFF.

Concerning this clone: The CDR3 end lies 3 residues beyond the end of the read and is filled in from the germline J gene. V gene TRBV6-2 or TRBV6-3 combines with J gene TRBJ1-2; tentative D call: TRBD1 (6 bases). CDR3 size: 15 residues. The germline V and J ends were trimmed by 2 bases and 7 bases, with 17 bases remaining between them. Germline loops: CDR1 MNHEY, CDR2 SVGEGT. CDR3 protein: CASSYDLQGTGGYTF. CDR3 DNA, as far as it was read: TGTGCCAGCAGTTACGATCTACAGGGTACGGGTGGC.

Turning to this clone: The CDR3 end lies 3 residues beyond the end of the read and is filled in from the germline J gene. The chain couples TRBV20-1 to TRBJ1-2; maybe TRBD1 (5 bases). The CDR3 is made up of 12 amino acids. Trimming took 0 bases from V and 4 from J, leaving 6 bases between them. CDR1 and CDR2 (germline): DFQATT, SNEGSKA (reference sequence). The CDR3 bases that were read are TGCAGTGCTAGAGAAAGGGGCTATGGC. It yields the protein CSARERGYG. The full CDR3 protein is CSARERGYGYTF.

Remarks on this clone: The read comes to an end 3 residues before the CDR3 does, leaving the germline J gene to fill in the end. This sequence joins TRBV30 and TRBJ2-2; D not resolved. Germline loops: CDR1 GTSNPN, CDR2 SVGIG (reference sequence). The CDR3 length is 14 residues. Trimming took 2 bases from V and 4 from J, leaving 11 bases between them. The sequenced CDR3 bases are TGTGCCTGGAGTTCTGGAGCGATCACCGGGGAG. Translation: CAWSSGAITGE. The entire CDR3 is CAWSSGAITGELFF. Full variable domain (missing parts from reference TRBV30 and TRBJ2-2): SQTIHQWPATLVQPVGSPLSLECTVEGTSNPNLYWYRQAAGRGLQLLFYSVGIGQISSEVPQNLSASRPQDRQFILSSKKLLLSDSGFYLCAWSSGAITGELFFGEGSRLTVL.

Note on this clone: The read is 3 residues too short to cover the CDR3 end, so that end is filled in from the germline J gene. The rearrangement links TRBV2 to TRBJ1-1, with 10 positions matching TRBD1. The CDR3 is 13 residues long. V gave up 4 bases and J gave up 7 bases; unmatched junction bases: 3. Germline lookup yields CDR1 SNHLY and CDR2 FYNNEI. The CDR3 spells CASSGQGASEAFF. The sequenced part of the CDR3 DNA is TGTGCCAGCAGTGGACAGGGGGCAAGTGAA.

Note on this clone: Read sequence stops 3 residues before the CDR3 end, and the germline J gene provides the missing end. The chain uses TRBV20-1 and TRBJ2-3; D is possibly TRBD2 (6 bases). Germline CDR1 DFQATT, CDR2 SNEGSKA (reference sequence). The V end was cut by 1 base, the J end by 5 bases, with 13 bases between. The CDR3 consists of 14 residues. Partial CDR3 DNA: TGCAGTGCTAGAGGACTAGATCATAGAGATACG. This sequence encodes CSARGLDHRDT. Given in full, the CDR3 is CSARGLDHRDTQYF.

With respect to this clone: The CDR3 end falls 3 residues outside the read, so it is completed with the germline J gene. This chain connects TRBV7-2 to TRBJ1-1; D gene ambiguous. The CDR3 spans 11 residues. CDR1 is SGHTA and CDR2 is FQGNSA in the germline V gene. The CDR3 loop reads CASSLQSGAFF. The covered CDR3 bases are TGTGCCAGCAGCTTACAGAGTGGA.

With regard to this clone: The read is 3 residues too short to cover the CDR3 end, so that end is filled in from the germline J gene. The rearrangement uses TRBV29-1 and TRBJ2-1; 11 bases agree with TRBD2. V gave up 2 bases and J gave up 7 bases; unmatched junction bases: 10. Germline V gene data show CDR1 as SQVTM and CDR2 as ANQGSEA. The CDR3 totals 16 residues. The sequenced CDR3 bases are TGCAGCGTTGAATATAATAGCGGGAGGGCCAGAAATGAG. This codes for CSVEYNSGRARNE. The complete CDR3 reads CSVEYNSGRARNEQFF.

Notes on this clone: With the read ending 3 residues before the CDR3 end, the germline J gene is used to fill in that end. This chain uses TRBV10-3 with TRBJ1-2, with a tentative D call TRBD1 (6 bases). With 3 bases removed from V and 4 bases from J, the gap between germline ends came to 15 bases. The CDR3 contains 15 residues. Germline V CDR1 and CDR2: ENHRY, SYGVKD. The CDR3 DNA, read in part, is TGTGCCATCAGTGATTCCTCCGGGACACGCTATGGC. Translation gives CAISDSSGTRYG. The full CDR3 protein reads CAISDSSGTRYGYTF.